These 29 T cell receptor beta chains came from one sample sequenced in a study of cytomegalovirus exposure and HLA in healthy donors. Data came from immunoSEQ multiplex PCR; TCRdb stores just in-frame clones and leaves some out. The sample records 150,000 to 200,000 clones, around 89% being singletons. Material for sequencing was PBMCs. The receptor set was obtained from a young man in good health and CMV-seronegative.

This chain joins TRBV2 and TRBJ1-6; 10 positions agree with TRBD1. The trim removed 7 bases at V and 7 bases at J, leaving 4 bases unmatched. CDR1 is SNHLY, CDR2 FYNNEI, per germline. The CDR3 has 14 residues. In DNA form, the CDR3 reads TGTGCCAGCACCGCGGGACAGGGGAATTCACCCCTCCACTTT. It yields the protein CASTAGQGNSPLHF.

This clone came up a few times. The V call is TRBV10-1, the J call TRBJ2-7; 7 positions match TRBD2. CDR3 length: 14 residues. Germline-derived CDR1 and CDR2 are WNHNN and SYGVQD (reference sequence). The V gene end was trimmed by 4 bases and the J gene end by 3 bases; junction bases not matched to a gene: 6. The CDR3 sequence: CASSAFGGGYEQYF. The CDR3 nucleotides are TGCGCCAGCAGTGCTTTTGGCGGGGGCTACGAGCAGTACTTC.

V gene TRBV27 combines with J gene TRBJ2-7, with TRBD1 identical over 7 bases. Germline CDR1 reads MNHEY; CDR2 reads SMNVEV (reference sequence). V lost 2 bases and J lost 3; bases outside the gene matches: 7. The CDR3 is 15 amino acids. The CDR3 here is CASSLTPDRYYEQYF. The CDR3 DNA follows: TGTGCCAGCAGTTTAACTCCGGACAGGTACTACGAGCAGTACTTC.

The rearrangement uses TRBV7-2 and TRBJ2-4, with 13 bases lining up with TRBD2. Germline V gene lookup returns CDR1 SGHTA and CDR2 FQGNSA. This CDR3 comprises 16 residues. Trimming removed 5 bases from V and 8 bases from J; junction bases left unmatched: 9. The CDR3 coding sequence is TGTGCCAGCAGCGTCCTACTAGCGGGAGGGCCTGACATTCAGTACTTC. Translating gives CASSVLLAGGPDIQYF.

The chain is built from TRBV28 and TRBJ2-7; 8 nucleotides align to TRBD1. The CDR3 loop spans 13 amino acids. Germline CDR1 reads MDHEN; CDR2 reads SYDVKM. V gave up 6 bases and J gave up 6 bases; unmatched junction bases: 7. As DNA, the CDR3 is TGTGCCAGCAGGGCCGGACAGGGCGTCGAGCAGTACGTC. The encoded protein is CASRAGQGVEQYV.

The rearrangement joins TRBV2 to TRBJ2-5, with 13 bases that match TRBD2. This CDR3 has 14 residues. The junction had 6 bases not matched to a gene; V was cut back by 9 bases and J by 5 bases. Germline lookup yields CDR1 SNHLY and CDR2 FYNNEI. The CDR3 loop is CARGTSGVAETQYF. In nucleotides, the CDR3 is TGTGCCAGAGGGACTAGCGGGGTAGCGGAGACCCAGTACTTC.

The V gene is TRBV7-8, the J gene TRBJ1-1; 9 bases map to TRBD1. The trim removed 2 bases at V and 4 bases at J, leaving 14 bases unmatched. CDR3 length: 18 amino acids. Germline V gives CDR1 SGHVS, CDR2 FQNEAQ. The CDR3 region is CASSLPPGQGNRGTEAFF. The CDR3 coding sequence is TGTGCCAGCAGCTTACCCCCGGGACAGGGAAATCGAGGCACTGAAGCTTTCTTT.

The genes are TRBV5-1 and TRBJ2-3; 7 positions agree with TRBD1. Germline values: CDR1 SGHRS, CDR2 YFSETQ. V shed 4 bases, J shed 6 bases, and the junction held 11 bases outside the gene matches. This CDR3 comprises 15 residues. The CDR3 DNA sequence: TGCGCCAGCAGCCTGGGACAGTCTTTTGGGGATACGCAGTATTTT. It encodes CASSLGQSFGDTQYF. Combining the CDR3 with reference TRBV5-1 and TRBJ2-3 gives the whole variable domain KAGVTQTPRYLIKTRGQQVTLSCSPISGHRSVSWYQQTPGQGLQFLFEYFSETQRNKGNFPGRFSGRQFSNSRSEMNVSTLELGDSALYLCASSLGQSFGDTQYFGPGTRLTVL.

The V and J genes are TRBV11-2 and TRBJ2-7; TRBD1 matches 12 bases. V lost 4 bases to trimming and J lost 3 bases; unmatched junction nucleotides: 4. There are 15 residues in the CDR3. In germline, CDR1 is SGHAT, CDR2 FQNNGV. CDR3 sequence reads: CASSWGTGGSYEQYF. In nucleotides, the CDR3 is TGTGCCAGCAGCTGGGGGACAGGGGGCAGCTACGAGCAGTACTTC. The whole variable domain, filled in from reference TRBV11-2 and TRBJ2-7, reads EAGVAQSPRYKIIEKRQSVAFWCNPISGHATLYWYQQILGQGPKLLIQFQNNGVVDDSQLPKDRFSAERLKGVDSTLKIQPAKLEDSAVYLCASSWGTGGSYEQYFGPGTRLTVT.

This clone was counted once. The chain is built from TRBV19 and TRBJ1-2; weak D call: TRBD1 (6 bases). Germline CDR1 and CDR2: LNHDA and SQIVND (reference sequence). The CDR3 length is 12 residues. Between the trimmed V and J ends, which lost 3 bases and 8 bases, there was a span of 10 bases. CDR3 coding DNA: TGTGCCAGTAGTATTGGGGGCGACGGCTACACCTTC. It is translated as CASSIGGDGYTF.

V gene TRBV10-3 combines with J gene TRBJ1-4, with D possibly TRBD1 on 6 matching bases. Trimming took off 0 bases at V and 8 bases at J, with 13 bases between the two ends. The CDR3 spans 15 residues. Germline CDR1 ENHRY, CDR2 SYGVKD. Written as DNA, the CDR3 is TGTGCCATCAGTGAGTCGACAGGAACGGGGGAAAAACTGTTTTTT. Translation gives CAISESTGTGEKLFF.

The CDR3 region is CASVRDNNQPQHF. The CDR3 nucleotides read TGTGCCAGCGTTCGGGACAACAATCAGCCCCAGCATTTT. This chain connects TRBV6-1 to TRBJ1-5, with D possibly TRBD1 on 6 matching bases. Germline V lookup: CDR1 MNHNS, CDR2 SASEGT. Trimming stripped 8 bases from V and 3 bases from J, with 11 bases between. This CDR3 contains 13 residues.

This chain joins TRBV7-9 and TRBJ2-3; D might be TRBD2 (7 bases). V shed 8 bases and J shed 0 bases, with 12 bases lying between them. The germline CDR1 and CDR2 sequences are SEHNR and FQNEAQ (reference sequence). This CDR3 contains 14 residues. The CDR3 spells CASQQGGSTDTQYF. CDR3 bases: TGTGCCAGCCAACAGGGAGGGAGCACAGATACGCAGTATTTT.

This chain joins TRBV10-1 and TRBJ1-1; 7 positions agree with TRBD1. The CDR3 sequence is 13 residues long. After removal of 7 bases from V and 8 bases from J, the junction contained 10 bases not matched to a gene. Germline V gene data show CDR1 as WNHNN and CDR2 as SYGVQD (reference sequence). CDR3 protein: CASNRQGSTEAFF. In DNA form, the CDR3 reads TGCGCCAGCAACCGACAGGGCAGTACCGAAGCTTTCTTT.

The chain carries TRBV4-1 and TRBJ2-1; 9 bases fit TRBD1. CDR1 is MGHRA and CDR2 is YSYEKL in the germline V gene. The CDR3 spans 15 residues. V lost 1 base to trimming and J lost 10 bases; unmatched junction nucleotides: 8. CDR3 sequence: CASSQGGTGSDEQFF. DNA of the CDR3: TGCGCCAGCAGCCAAGGAGGGACAGGGTCGGACGAGCAGTTCTTC.

The chain uses TRBV19 and TRBJ2-1; 7 bases align to TRBD2. CDR1 is LNHDA, CDR2 SQIVND, per germline (reference sequence). This CDR3 has 13 amino acids. V shed 3 bases, J shed 4 bases, and the junction held 0 bases outside the gene matches. Written as DNA, the CDR3 is TGTGCCAGTAGTATGGGGGGGTACAATGAGCAGTTCTTC. Residues: CASSMGGYNEQFF.

The rearrangement uses TRBV19 and TRBJ2-1; D perhaps matches TRBD1 (7 bases). V was pared by 3 bases and J by 10 bases, with 19 bases between. The CDR3 contains 15 residues. Germline-derived CDR1 and CDR2 are LNHDA and SQIVND (reference sequence). This chain's CDR3 is CASSIGVPGGLEQFF. In DNA, the CDR3 is TGTGCCAGTAGTATTGGGGTCCCAGGGGGGCTAGAGCAGTTCTTC.

Here the CDR3 reads CASSARQARSGNTIYF. The CDR3, as DNA: TGTGCCAGCAGCGCTAGACAGGCCCGCTCTGGAAACACCATATATTTT. The genes are TRBV2 and TRBJ1-3; tentative D call: TRBD1 (6 bases). CDR3 length: 16 amino acids. V was shortened by 6 bases and J by 0 bases, with 15 bases between the two germline ends. Looked up from germline, CDR1 is SNHLY and CDR2 is FYNNEI. Supplemented by reference TRBV2 and TRBJ1-3, the full variable domain reads EPEVTQTPSHQVTQMGQEVILRCVPISNHLYFYWYRQILGQKVEFLVSFYNNEISEKSEIFDDQFSVERPDGSNFTLKIRSTKLEDSAMYFCASSARQARSGNTIYFGEGSWLTVV.

This chain connects TRBV7-9 to TRBJ2-6, with D perhaps TRBD2 (6 bases). The CDR3 loop spans 18 amino acids. From germline, CDR1 is SEHNR and CDR2 FQNEAQ (reference sequence). Trimming shortened V by 4 bases and J by 0 bases, and 16 bases separated the two germline ends. CDR3 region: CASSSGVGGGSGANVLTF. In nucleotides, the CDR3 is TGTGCCAGCAGCTCCGGGGTCGGGGGAGGCTCTGGGGCCAACGTCCTGACTTTC. The full variable domain, rest sourced from reference TRBV7-9 and TRBJ2-6, is DTGVSQNPRHKITKRGQNVTFRCDPISEHNRLYWYRQTLGQGPEFLTYFQNEAQLEKSRLLSDRFSAERPKGSFSTLEIQRTEQGDSAMYLCASSSGVGGGSGANVLTFGAGSRLTVL.

The chain uses TRBV9 and TRBJ2-7; TRBD1 matches 9 bases. Germline V gives CDR1 SGDLS, CDR2 YYNGEE. V was clipped by 0 bases and J by 0 bases; unmatched bases: 7. CDR3 length: 17 residues. CDR3: CASSVEGTGRSSYEQYF. The CDR3 nucleotides are TGTGCCAGCAGCGTAGAGGGGACAGGGCGAAGCTCCTACGAGCAGTACTTC.

This clone turned up a few times. CDR3 residues: CASSFQGSTDTQYF. DNA of the CDR3: TGTGCCAGCAGCTTCCAGGGAAGCACAGATACGCAGTATTTT. V gene TRBV11-3 combines with J gene TRBJ2-3, with TRBD1 as a possible D gene (5 bases). The CDR3 contains 14 residues. Trimming pared 3 bases from V and 0 bases from J, leaving 7 bases between. CDR1 is SGHNT and CDR2 is YENEEA in the germline V gene.

The chain links TRBV7-6 to TRBJ2-7; 7 nucleotides match TRBD1. With 4 bases clipped from V and 2 bases from J, the junction kept 2 bases outside the gene matches. CDR1 is SGHVS and CDR2 is FNYEAQ in the germline V gene. The CDR3 totals 13 residues. This CDR3 reads CASSSGQTYEQYV. The CDR3 DNA is TGTGCCAGCAGCTCGGGACAGACCTACGAGCAGTACGTC.

In regard to this clone: The identical CDR3 is also encoded by other nucleotide sequences in the sample. This chain uses TRBV5-1 with TRBJ1-2; no reliable D call. Trimming stripped 0 bases from V and 1 base from J, with 4 bases between. This CDR3 has 13 amino acids. Germline lookup yields CDR1 SGHRS and CDR2 YFSETQ. CDR3 amino acids: CASSLDSNYGYTF. In DNA, the CDR3 is TGCGCCAGCAGCTTGGACAGTAACTATGGCTACACCTTC.

The chain has TRBV10-3 and TRBJ1-5; a possible D gene is TRBD1 (6 bases). The CDR3 consists of 15 residues. CDR1 and CDR2 from the germline V gene are ENHRY and SYGVKD. Trimming removed 3 bases at V and 7 bases at J, with 16 bases between. In nucleotides, the CDR3 is TGTGCCATCAGTGATACGGGACAACAGCCCCAGCCCCAGCATTTT. This encodes CAISDTGQQPQPQHF.

J is TRBJ2-7 and V is TRBV29-1; tentatively, D is TRBD2 (5 bases). The CDR3 runs to 14 residues. Trimming removed 3 bases from V and 2 bases from J, with 14 bases in between. The germline CDR1 and CDR2 sequences are SQVTM and ANQGSEA. CDR3 coding DNA: TGCAGCGTTGATCTAGCCGAAAATACCTACGAGCAGTACTTC. It codes for CSVDLAENTYEQYF.

This chain connects TRBV19 to TRBJ1-2; D not certain. The CDR3 covers 13 residues. CDR1 and CDR2 (germline): LNHDA, SQIVND (reference sequence). Trimming took 7 bases from V and 7 from J, leaving 16 bases between them. CDR3 coding DNA: TGTGCCAGTACCATTACCCGGGGTGGTGGCTACACCTTC. It yields the protein CASTITRGGGYTF.

This clone appeared a single time. The V and J genes are TRBV28 and TRBJ1-5; 7 bases map to TRBD1. The CDR3 loop spans 16 amino acids. With 3 bases clipped from V and 4 bases from J, the junction kept 9 bases outside the gene matches. Germline assignment: CDR1 MDHEN and CDR2 SYDVKM. The CDR3 sequence is CASSFDRDVWNQPQHF. The CDR3, as DNA: TGTGCCAGCAGTTTCGACAGGGACGTTTGGAATCAGCCCCAGCATTTT.

The rearrangement uses TRBV27 and TRBJ2-7, with 12 bases lining up with TRBD2. This CDR3 has 15 residues. V was pared by 2 bases and J by 2 bases, with 1 base of the junction left unmatched. CDR1 and CDR2 from the germline V gene are MNHEY and SMNVEV (reference sequence). CDR3 nucleotides: TGTGCCAGCAGTTTAGGACTAGCGGGGCCCTACGAGCAGTACTTC. Amino acid sequence: CASSLGLAGPYEQYF.

This clone has just one count. The rearrangement links TRBV28 to TRBJ2-7, with 9 positions matching TRBD2. Trimming removed 4 bases from V and 0 bases from J; junction bases left unmatched: 4. Per the germline V gene, CDR1 is MDHEN and CDR2 is SYDVKM. The CDR3 is 15 amino acids. CDR3 in DNA: TGTGCCAGCAGTTCTAGCGGGAAAAGCTCCTACGAGCAGTACTTC. Its translation: CASSSSGKSSYEQYF.